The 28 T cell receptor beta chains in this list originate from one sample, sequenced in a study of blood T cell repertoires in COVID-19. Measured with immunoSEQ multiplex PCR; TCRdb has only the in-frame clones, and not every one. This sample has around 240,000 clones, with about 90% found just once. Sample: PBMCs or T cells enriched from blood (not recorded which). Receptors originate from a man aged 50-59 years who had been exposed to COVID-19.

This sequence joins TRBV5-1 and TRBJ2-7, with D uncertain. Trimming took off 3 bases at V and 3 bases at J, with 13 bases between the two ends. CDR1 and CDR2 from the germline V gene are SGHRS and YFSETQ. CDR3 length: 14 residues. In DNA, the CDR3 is TGCGCCAGCAGCTCGGGTCCTGATAACTACGAGCAGTACGTC. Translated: CASSSGPDNYEQYV.

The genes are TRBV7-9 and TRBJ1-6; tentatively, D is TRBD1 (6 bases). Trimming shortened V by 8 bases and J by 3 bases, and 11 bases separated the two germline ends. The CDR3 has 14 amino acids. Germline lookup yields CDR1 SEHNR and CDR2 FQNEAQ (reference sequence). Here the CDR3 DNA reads TGTGCCAGCGCAAGGACAGTCTATAATTCACCCCTCCACTTT. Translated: CASARTVYNSPLHF.

DNA of the CDR3: TGCGCCAGCAGCTGGATATCTACAGGGGACACTGAAGCTTTCTTT. Amino acids: CASSWISTGDTEAFF. This rearrangement joins TRBV5-1 to TRBJ1-1, with 7 positions matching TRBD1. This CDR3 contains 15 residues. Germline trimming cut 3 bases from V and 3 bases from J; bases unmatched to any gene: 8. CDR1 is SGHRS and CDR2 is YFSETQ in the germline V gene. Full variable domain (missing parts from reference TRBV5-1 and TRBJ1-1): KAGVTQTPRYLIKTRGQQVTLSCSPISGHRSVSWYQQTPGQGLQFLFEYFSETQRNKGNFPGRFSGRQFSNSRSEMNVSTLELGDSALYLCASSWISTGDTEAFFGQGTRLTVV.

In DNA form, the CDR3 reads TGTGCCAGCAGCCATGGAAGCAGCGGAATGGGCTCCTATAATTCACCCCTCCACTTT. Translation gives CASSHGSSGMGSYNSPLHF. V and J are TRBV14 and TRBJ1-6; D remains ambiguous. Looked up from germline, CDR1 is SGHDN and CDR2 is FVKESK. V was pared by 3 bases and J by 0 bases, with 18 bases between. This CDR3 has 19 residues.

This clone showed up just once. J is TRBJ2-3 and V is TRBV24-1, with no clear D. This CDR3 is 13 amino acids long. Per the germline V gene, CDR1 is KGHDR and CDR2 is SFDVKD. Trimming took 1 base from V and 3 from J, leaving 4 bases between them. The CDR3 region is CATSDFGTDTQYF. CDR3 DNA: TGTGCCACCAGTGATTTCGGTACAGATACGCAGTATTTT.

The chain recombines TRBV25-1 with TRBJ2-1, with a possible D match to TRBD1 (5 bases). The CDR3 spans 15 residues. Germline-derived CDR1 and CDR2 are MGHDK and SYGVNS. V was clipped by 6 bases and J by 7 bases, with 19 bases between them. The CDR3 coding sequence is TGTGCCAGCAGCCACTTCGATGGGGCTGGGAATGAGCAGTTCTTC. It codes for CASSHFDGAGNEQFF.

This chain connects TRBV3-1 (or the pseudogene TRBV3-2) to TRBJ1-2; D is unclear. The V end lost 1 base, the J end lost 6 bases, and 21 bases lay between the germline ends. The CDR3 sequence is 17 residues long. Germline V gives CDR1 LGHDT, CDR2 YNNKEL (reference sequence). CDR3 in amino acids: CASSQGVPGRTSDGYTF. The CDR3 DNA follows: TGTGCCAGCAGCCAAGGGGTCCCGGGAAGGACTTCTGATGGCTACACCTTC.

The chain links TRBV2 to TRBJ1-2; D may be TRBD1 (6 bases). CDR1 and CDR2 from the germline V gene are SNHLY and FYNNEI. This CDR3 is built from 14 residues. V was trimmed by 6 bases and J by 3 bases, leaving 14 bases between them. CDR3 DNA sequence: TGTGCCAGCAGCGCTGGGGGCAGCCACTATGGCTACACCTTC. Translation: CASSAGGSHYGYTF. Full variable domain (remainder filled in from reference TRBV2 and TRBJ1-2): EPEVTQTPSHQVTQMGQEVILRCVPISNHLYFYWYRQILGQKVEFLVSFYNNEISEKSEIFDDQFSVERPDGSNFTLKIRSTKLEDSAMYFCASSAGGSHYGYTFGSGTRLTVV.

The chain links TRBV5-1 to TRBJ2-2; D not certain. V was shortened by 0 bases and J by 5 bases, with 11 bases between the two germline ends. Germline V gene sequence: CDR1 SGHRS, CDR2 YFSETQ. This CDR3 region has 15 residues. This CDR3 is CASSLAEPRTGELFF. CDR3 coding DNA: TGCGCCAGCAGCTTGGCGGAGCCTAGAACCGGGGAGCTGTTTTTT.

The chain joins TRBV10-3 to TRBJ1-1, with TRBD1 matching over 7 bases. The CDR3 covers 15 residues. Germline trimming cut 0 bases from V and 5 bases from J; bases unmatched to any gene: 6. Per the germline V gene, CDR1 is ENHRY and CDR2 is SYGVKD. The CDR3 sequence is CAISESRQGRTEAFF. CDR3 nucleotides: TGTGCCATCAGTGAGTCGCGACAGGGAAGGACTGAAGCTTTCTTT.

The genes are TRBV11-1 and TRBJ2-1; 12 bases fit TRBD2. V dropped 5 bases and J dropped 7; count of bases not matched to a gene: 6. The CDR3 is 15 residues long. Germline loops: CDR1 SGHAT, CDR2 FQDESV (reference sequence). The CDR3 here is CASSPRLAGANEQFF. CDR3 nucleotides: TGTGCCAGCAGCCCTAGACTAGCGGGAGCGAATGAGCAGTTCTTC.

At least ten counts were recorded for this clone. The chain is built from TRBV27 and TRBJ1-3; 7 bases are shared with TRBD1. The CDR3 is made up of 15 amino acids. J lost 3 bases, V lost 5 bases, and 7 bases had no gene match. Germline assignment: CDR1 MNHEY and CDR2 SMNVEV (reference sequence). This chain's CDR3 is CASSPLTGFGNTIYF. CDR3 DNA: TGTGCCAGCAGTCCCCTGACAGGGTTTGGAAACACCATATATTTT.

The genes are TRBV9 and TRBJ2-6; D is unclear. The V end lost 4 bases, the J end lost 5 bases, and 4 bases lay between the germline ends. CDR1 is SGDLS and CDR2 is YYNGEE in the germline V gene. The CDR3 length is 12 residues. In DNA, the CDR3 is TGTGCCAGCAGCCTTAGGGCCAACGTCCTGACTTTC. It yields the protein CASSLRANVLTF.

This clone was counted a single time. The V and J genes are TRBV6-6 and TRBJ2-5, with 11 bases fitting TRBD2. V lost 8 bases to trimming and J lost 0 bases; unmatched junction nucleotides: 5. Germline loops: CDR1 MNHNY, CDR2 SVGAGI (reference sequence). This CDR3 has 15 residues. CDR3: CASETSGGYQETQYF. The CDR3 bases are TGTGCCAGCGAAACTAGCGGGGGATACCAAGAGACCCAGTACTTC.

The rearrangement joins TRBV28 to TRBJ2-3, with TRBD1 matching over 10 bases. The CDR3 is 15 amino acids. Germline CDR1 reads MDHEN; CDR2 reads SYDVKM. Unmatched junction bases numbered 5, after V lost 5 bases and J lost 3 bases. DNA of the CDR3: TGTGCCAGCAGTCTAGGGACAGGGGCGACAGATACGCAGTATTTT. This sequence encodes CASSLGTGATDTQYF.

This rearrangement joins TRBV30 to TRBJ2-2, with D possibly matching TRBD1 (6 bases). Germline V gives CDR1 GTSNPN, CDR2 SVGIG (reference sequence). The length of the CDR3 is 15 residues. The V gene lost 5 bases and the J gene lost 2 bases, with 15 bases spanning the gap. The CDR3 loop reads CAWGPGHLNTGELFF. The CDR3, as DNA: TGTGCCTGGGGCCCGGGACACCTTAACACCGGGGAGCTGTTTTTT.

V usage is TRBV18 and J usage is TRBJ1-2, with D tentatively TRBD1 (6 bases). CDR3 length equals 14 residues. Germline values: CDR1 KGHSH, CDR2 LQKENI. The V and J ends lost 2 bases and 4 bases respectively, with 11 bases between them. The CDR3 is CASSPSRGLYGYTF. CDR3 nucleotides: TGTGCCAGCTCACCATCCAGGGGTCTCTATGGCTACACCTTC.

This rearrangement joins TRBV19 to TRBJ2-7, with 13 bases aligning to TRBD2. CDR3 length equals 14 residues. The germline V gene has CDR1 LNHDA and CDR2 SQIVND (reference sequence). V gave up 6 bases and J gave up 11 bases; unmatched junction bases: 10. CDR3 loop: CASSRLAGGQPEYF. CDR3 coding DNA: TGTGCCAGTAGCCGACTAGCGGGGGGCCAACCTGAGTACTTC.

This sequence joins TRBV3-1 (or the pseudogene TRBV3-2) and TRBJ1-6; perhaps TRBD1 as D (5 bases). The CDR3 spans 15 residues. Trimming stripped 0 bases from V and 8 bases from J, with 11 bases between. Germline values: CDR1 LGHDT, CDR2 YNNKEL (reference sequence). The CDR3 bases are TGTGCCAGCAGCCAAGATGAACAGGACCATTCACCCCTCCACTTT. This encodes CASSQDEQDHSPLHF.

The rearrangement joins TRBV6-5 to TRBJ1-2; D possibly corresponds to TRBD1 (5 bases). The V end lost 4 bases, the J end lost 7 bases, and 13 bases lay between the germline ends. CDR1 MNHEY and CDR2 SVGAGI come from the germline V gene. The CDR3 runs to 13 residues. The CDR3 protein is CASSFTGIVGYTF. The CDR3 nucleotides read TGTGCCAGCAGTTTTACAGGAATAGTTGGCTACACCTTC.

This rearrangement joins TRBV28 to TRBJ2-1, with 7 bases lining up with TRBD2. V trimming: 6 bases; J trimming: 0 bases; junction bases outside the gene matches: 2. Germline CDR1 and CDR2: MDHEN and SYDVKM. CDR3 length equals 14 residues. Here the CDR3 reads CASRTSISYNEQFF. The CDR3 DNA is TGTGCCAGCAGGACTAGCATCTCCTACAATGAGCAGTTCTTC.

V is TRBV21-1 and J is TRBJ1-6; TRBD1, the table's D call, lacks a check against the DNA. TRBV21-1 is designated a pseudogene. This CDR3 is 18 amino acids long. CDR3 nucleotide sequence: TGTGCCAGCAGCAAACTTTTACAGGCCGAAACCCATAATTCACCCCTCCACTTT. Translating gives CASSKLLQAETHNSPLHF.

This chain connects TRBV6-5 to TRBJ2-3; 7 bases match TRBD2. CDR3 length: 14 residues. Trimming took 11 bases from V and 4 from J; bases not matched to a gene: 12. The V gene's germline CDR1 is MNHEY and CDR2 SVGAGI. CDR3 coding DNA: TGTGCCTGTCAAGGGAGGGGAATCCCAGATACGCAGTATTTT. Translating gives CACQGRGIPDTQYF.

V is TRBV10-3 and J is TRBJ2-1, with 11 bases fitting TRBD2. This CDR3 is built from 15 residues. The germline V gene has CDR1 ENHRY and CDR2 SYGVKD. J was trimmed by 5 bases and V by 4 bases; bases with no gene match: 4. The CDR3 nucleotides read TGTGCCATCAGTGTCCGACTAGCGGGAAACAATGAGCAGTTCTTC. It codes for CAISVRLAGNNEQFF.

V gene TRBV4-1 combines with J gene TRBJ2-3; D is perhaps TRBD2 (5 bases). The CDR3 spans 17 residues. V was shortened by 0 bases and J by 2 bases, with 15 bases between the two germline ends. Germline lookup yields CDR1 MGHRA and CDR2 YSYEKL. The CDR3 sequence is CASSQERLAPSTDTQYF. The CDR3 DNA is TGCGCCAGCAGCCAAGAAAGGCTAGCTCCTTCCACAGATACGCAGTATTTT.

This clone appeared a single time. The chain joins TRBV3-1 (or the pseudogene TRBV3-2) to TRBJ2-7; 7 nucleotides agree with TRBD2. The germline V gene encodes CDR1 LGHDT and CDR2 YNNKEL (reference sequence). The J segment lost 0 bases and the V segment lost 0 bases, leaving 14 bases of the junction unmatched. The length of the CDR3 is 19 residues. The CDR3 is CASSQERSAGRGISYEQYF. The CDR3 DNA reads TGTGCCAGCAGCCAAGAGAGGAGTGCGGGGCGGGGGATCTCCTACGAGCAGTACTTC.

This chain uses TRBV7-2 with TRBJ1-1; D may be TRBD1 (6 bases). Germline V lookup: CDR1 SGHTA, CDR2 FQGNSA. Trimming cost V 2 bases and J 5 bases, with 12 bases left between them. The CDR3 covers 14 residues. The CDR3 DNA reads TGTGCCAGCAGCTTATTAGCTGGGACAACTGAAGCTTTCTTT. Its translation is CASSLLAGTTEAFF. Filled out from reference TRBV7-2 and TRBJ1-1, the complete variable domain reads GAGVSQSPSNKVTEKGKDVELRCDPISGHTALYWYRQSLGQGLEFLIYFQGNSAPDKSGLPSDRFSAERTGGSVSTLTIQRTQQEDSAVYLCASSLLAGTTEAFFGQGTRLTVV.

CDR3 protein: CASSSDSFNQPQHF. The CDR3 region has the DNA TGTGCCAGCAGCTCCGACAGTTTCAATCAGCCCCAGCATTTT. V and J are TRBV7-2 and TRBJ1-5, with D possibly TRBD1 on 5 matching bases. The CDR3 spans 14 residues. The V gene lost 4 bases and the J gene lost 3 bases, with 10 bases spanning the gap. Germline CDR1 SGHTA, CDR2 FQGNSA.